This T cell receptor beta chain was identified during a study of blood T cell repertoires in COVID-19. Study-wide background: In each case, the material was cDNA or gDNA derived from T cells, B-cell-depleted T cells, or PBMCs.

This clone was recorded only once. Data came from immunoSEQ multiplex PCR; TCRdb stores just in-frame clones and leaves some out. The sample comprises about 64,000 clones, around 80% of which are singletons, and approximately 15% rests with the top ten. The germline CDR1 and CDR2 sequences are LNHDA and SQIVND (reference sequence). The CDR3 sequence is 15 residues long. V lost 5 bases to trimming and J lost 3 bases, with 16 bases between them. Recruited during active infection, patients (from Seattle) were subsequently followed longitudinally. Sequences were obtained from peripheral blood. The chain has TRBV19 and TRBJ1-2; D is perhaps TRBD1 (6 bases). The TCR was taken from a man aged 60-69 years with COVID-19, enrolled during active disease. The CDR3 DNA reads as TGTGCCAGTAGTCTTCCCAGGTCAGGGGACTATGGCTACACCTTC. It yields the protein CASSLPRSGDYGYTF.